The 5 T cell receptor beta chains reported below all come from one sample, sequenced in a study of shared clonotypes between healthy human individuals (TCRdb year 2020). Receptor amplification or capture employed the immunoSEQ multiplex PCR assay. Sourced from immuneACCESS, this table was stored by TCRdb with only in-frame sequences that have V and J called. A share of the clones is absent; for the studies checked, an unresolved V gene accounts for under half, and the remainder has no known explanation. Here the sample has about 2.3 million clones; 85% to 95% occur a single time. The top ten clonotypes cover 0.39% of the sample. The sample taken for sequencing was naive CD4+ T cells from PBMCs. The sample's cell subset or site label, in plain terms: CD45RA+ positively selected. Receptors were obtained from a man aged 18 to 29 in good health. Some clones in this sample may be carry-over from other donors' samples.

This clone was picked up a small number of times. This specimen includes other DNA sequences encoding the same CDR3. The CDR3 nucleotides read TGTGCCAGCAGCTTGGGAAACACCATATATTTT. Protein sequence: CASSLGNTIYF. The J gene is TRBJ1-3, the V gene TRBV7-9; no firm D call. The CDR3 sequence is 11 residues long. V was clipped by 3 bases and J by 4 bases, with 1 base between them. Germline loops: CDR1 SEHNR, CDR2 FQNEAQ (reference sequence).

The gene calls are TRBV9 and TRBJ1-3, with D possibly TRBD1 on 5 matching bases. Looked up from germline, CDR1 is SGDLS and CDR2 is YYNGEE. This CDR3 has 16 amino acids. Trimming took 4 bases from V and 0 from J, leaving 14 bases between them. The CDR3 reads CASSPRGDGSGNTIYF. Written as DNA, the CDR3 is TGTGCCAGCAGCCCCCGGGGGGACGGCTCTGGAAACACCATATATTTT.

The V gene is TRBV15, the J gene TRBJ2-3, with 8 nucleotides matching TRBD2. The CDR3 totals 15 residues. V lost 11 bases, J lost 4 bases, and 14 bases stayed unmatched. The germline gives CDR1 LNHNV, CDR2 YYDKDF (reference sequence). The CDR3 DNA reads TGTGCCGCGTCTAGGGGTAGCGGGATCGCAGATACGCAGTATTTT. Protein product: CAASRGSGIADTQYF.

The chain joins TRBV28 to TRBJ1-3; D is perhaps TRBD1 (6 bases). This CDR3 is 14 amino acids long. Per the germline V gene, CDR1 is MDHEN and CDR2 is SYDVKM. V was cut by 1 base and J by 8 bases, with 12 bases left in between. In nucleotides, the CDR3 is TGTGCCAGCAGTTTATTTACAGGGCAATACACCATATATTTT. This translates into CASSLFTGQYTIYF.

The J gene is TRBJ1-4, the V gene TRBV29-1; 11 nucleotides align to TRBD1. This CDR3 comprises 14 residues. Trimming at V came to 2 bases and at J to 7 bases, leaving 3 bases not matched to a gene. Germline V gene sequence: CDR1 SQVTM, CDR2 ANQGSEA. DNA of the CDR3: TGCAGCGTTGAATGGGGGACAGGGGGTGAAAAACTGTTTTTT. It codes for CSVEWGTGGEKLFF.